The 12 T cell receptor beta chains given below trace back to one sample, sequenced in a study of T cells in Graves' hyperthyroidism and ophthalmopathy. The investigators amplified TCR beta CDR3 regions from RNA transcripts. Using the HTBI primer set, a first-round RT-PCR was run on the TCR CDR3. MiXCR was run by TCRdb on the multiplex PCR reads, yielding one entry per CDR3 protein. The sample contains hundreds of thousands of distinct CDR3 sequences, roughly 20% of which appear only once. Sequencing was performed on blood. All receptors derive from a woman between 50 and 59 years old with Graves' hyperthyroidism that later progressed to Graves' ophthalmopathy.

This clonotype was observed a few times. The CDR3 reads CASSVAGGFDQPQHF. Written as DNA, the CDR3 is TGTGCCAGCAGCGTAGCCGGGGGTTTCGATCAGCCCCAGCATTTT. The rearrangement links TRBV9 to TRBJ1-5, with a possible D match to TRBD1 (5 bases). V gave up 0 bases and J gave up 5 bases, with 12 bases separating them. The CDR3 is 15 residues long. Germline CDR1 and CDR2: SGDLS and YYNGEE.

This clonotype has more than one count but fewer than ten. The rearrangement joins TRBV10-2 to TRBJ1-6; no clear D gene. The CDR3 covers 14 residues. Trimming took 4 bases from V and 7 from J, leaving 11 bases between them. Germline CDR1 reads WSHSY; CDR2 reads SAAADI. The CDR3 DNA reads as TGCGCCAGCAGTGCCCGGACCGAGAATTCACCCCTCCACTTT. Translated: CASSARTENSPLHF.

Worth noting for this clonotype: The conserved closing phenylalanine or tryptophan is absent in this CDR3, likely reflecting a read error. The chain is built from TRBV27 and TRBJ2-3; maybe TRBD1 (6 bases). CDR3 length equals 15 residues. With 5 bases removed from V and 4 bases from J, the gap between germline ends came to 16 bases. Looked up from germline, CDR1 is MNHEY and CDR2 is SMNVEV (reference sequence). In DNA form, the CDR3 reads TGTGCCAGCAGTACAGGGTACGGGGTCCCAGATACGCAGTATTCT. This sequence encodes CASSTGYGVPDTQYS.

CDR3 in amino acids: CASSPMSGGAKNIQYF. As DNA, the CDR3 is TGTGCCAGCAGCCCTATGTCCGGGGGTGCCAAAAACATTCAGTACTTC. The V and J genes are TRBV3-1 and TRBJ2-4; tentative D call: TRBD2 (6 bases). CDR1 is LGHDT and CDR2 is YNNKEL in the germline V gene (reference sequence). The V gene lost 4 bases and the J gene lost 1 base, with 14 bases spanning the gap. The CDR3 length is 16 residues.

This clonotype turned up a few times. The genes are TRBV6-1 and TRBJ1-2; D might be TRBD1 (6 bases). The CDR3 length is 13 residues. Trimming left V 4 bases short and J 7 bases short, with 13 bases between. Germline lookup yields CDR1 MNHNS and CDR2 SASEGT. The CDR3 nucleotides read TGTGCCAGCAGTGCTTGGACAGCCCCTGGCTACACCTTC. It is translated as CASSAWTAPGYTF.

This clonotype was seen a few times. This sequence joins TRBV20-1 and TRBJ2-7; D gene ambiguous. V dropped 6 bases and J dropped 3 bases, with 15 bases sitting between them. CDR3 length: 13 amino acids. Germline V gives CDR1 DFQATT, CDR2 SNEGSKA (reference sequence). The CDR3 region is CSAEKVRDYEQYF. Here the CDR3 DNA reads TGCAGTGCCGAGAAAGTTAGGGACTACGAGCAGTACTTC.

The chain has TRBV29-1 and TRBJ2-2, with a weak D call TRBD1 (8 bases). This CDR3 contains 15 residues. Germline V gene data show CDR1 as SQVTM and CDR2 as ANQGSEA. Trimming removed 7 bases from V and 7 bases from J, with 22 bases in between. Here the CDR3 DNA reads TGCAGCGCGGCAGGACAGGGAGGGACGGTCGGGGAGCTGTTTTTT. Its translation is CSAAGQGGTVGELFF.

This CDR3 reads CASSLVPAVAETQYF. The CDR3, as DNA: TGCGCCAGCAGCTTGGTTCCCGCCGTGGCGGAGACCCAGTACTTC. The J gene is TRBJ2-5, the V gene TRBV5-1; D is unresolved. This CDR3 is built from 15 residues. CDR1 is SGHRS, CDR2 YFSETQ, per germline. Trimming cost V 0 bases and J 5 bases, with 14 bases left between them.

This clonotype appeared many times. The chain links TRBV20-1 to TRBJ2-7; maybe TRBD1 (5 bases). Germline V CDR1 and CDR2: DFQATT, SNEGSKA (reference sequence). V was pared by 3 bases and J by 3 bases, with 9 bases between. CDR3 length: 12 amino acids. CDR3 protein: CSASVTDYEQYF. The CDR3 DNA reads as TGCAGTGCTAGCGTGACAGACTACGAGCAGTACTTC.

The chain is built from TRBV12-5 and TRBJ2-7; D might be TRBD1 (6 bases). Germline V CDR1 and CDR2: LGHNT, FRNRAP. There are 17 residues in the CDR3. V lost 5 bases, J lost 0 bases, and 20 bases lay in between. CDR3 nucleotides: TGTGCTAGTGGTCCTCGCCCTCCTCAGGGGAGCTCCTACGAGCAGTACTTC. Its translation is CASGPRPPQGSSYEQYF.

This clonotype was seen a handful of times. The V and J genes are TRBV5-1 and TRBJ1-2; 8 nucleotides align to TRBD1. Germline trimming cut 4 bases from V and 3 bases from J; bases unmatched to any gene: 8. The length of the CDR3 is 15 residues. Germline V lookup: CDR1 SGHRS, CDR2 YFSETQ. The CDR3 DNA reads TGCGCCAGCAGCGAATCAGGACAGGGATACTATGGCTACACCTTC. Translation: CASSESGQGYYGYTF.

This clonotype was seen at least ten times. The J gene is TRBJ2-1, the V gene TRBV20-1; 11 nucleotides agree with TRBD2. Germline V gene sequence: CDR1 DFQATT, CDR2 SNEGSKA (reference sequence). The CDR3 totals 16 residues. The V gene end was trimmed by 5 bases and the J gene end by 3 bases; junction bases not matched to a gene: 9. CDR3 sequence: CSAPDSGGAFYNEQFF. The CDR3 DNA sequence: TGCAGTGCTCCCGATAGCGGGGGGGCTTTCTACAATGAGCAGTTCTTC.